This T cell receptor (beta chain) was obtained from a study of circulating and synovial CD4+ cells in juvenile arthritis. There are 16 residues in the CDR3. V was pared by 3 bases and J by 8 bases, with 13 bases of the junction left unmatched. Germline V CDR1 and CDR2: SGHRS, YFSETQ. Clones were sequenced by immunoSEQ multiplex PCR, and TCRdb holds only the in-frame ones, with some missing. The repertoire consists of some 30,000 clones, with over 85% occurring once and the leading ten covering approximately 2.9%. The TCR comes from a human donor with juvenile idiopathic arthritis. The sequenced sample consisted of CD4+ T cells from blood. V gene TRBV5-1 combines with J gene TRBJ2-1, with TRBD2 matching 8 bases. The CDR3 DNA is TGCGCCAGCAGCTCGGGTCGGGACGGGAGGGTATATGAGCAGTTCTTC. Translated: CASSSGRDGRVYEQFF.